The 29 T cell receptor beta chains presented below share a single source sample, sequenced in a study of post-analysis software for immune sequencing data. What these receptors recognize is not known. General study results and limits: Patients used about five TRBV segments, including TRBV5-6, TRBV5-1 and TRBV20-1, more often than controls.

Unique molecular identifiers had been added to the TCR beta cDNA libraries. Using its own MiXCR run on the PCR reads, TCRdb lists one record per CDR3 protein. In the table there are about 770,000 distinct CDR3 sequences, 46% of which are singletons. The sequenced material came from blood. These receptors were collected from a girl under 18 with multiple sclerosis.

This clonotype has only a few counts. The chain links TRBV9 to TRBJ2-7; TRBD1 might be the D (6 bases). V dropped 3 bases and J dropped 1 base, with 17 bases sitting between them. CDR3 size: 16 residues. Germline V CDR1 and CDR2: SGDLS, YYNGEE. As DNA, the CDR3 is TGTGCCAGCAGCGCTACTACCGACACAGGGTCCTACGAGCAGTACTTC. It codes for CASSATTDTGSYEQYF.

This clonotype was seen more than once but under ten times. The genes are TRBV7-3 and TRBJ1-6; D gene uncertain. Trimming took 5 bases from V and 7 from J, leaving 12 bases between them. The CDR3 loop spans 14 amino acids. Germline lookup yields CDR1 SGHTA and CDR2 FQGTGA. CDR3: CASSTGSPNSPLHF. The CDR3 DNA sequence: TGTGCCAGCAGCACCGGGAGTCCGAATTCACCCCTCCACTTT.

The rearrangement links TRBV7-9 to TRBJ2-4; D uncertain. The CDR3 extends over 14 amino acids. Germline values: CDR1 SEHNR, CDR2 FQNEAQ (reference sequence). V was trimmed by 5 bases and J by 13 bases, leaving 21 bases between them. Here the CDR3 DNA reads TGTGCCAGCAGCCCACCCCTAAACGACGGAAAGCAGTACTTC. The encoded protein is CASSPPLNDGKQYF.

The CDR3 DNA reads TGTGCCAGCAGCCAAGTGGGGGATCGGGCTTTCTTT. Its protein product is CASSQVGDRAFF. The V call is TRBV3-1, the J call TRBJ1-1; a possible D gene is TRBD1 (5 bases). V was shortened by 1 base and J by 11 bases, with 11 bases between the two germline ends. Germline values: CDR1 LGHDT, CDR2 YNNKEL (reference sequence). The CDR3 is 12 amino acids.

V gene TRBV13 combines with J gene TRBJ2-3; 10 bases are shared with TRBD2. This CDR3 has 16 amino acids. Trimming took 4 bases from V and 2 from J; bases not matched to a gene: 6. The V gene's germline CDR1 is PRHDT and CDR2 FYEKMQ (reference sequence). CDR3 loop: CASSSEREGYTDTQYF. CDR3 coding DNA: TGTGCCAGCAGCTCAGAGCGGGAGGGATACACAGATACGCAGTATTTT.

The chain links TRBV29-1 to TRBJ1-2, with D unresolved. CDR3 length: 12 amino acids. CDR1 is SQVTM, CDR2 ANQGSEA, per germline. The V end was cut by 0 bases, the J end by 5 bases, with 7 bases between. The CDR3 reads CSVEEGGYGYTF. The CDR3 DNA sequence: TGCAGCGTTGAAGAAGGCGGGTATGGCTACACCTTC.

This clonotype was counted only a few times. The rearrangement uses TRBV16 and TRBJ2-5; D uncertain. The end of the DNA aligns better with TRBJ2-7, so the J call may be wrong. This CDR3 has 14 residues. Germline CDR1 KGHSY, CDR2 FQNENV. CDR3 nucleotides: TGTGCCAGCAGCCAATGGCCCAAACAGTACGAGCAGTACTTC. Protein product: CASSQWPKQYEQYF.

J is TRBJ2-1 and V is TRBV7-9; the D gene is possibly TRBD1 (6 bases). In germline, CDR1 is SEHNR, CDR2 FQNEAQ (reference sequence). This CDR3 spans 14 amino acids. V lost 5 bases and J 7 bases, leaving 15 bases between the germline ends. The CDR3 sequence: CASSAPRGTNEQFF. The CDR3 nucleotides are TGTGCCAGCAGCGCCCCAAGGGGGACGAATGAGCAGTTCTTC.

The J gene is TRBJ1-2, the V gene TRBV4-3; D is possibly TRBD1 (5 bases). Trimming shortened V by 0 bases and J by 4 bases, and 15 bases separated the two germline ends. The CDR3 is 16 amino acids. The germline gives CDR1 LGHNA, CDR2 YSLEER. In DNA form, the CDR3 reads TGCGCCAGCAGCCAAGATTCCCAGCAGGGTGCCTATGGCTACACCTTC. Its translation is CASSQDSQQGAYGYTF.

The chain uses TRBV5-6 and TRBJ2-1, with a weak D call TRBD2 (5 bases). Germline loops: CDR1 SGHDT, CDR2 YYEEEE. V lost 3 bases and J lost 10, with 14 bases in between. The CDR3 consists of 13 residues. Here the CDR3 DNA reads TGTGCCAGCAGCTGGAGGTGGGTCCCCGAGCAGTTCTTC. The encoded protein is CASSWRWVPEQFF.

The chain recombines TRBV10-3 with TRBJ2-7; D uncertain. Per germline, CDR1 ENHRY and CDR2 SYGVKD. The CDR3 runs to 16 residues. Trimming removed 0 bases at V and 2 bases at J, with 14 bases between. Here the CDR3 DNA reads TGTGCCATCAGTGAGTCGAACGGTAGGGATCCCTACGAGCAGTACTTC. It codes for CAISESNGRDPYEQYF.

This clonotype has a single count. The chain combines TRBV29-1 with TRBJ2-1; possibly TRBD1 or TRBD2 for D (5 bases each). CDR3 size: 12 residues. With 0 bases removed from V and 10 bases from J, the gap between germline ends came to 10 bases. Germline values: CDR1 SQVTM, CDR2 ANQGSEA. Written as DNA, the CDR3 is TGCAGCGTTGAAGATGTCGGGGACGAGCAGTTCTTC. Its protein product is CSVEDVGDEQFF.

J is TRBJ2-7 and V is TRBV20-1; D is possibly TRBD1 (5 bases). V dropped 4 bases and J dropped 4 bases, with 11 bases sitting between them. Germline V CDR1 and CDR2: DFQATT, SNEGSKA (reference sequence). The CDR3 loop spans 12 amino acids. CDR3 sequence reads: CSAKGAEYEQYF. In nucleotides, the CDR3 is TGCAGTGCTAAAGGGGCCGAGTACGAGCAGTACTTC.

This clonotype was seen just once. The CDR3 DNA reads as TGTGCCAGCAGCTCCAAGGGACGGGTCACAGATACGCAGTATTTT. Residues: CASSSKGRVTDTQYF. The chain couples TRBV7-9 to TRBJ2-3; D may be TRBD1 or TRBD2 (5 bases each). V was pared by 4 bases and J by 2 bases, with 13 bases between. From germline, CDR1 is SEHNR and CDR2 FQNEAQ (reference sequence). The CDR3 loop spans 15 amino acids.

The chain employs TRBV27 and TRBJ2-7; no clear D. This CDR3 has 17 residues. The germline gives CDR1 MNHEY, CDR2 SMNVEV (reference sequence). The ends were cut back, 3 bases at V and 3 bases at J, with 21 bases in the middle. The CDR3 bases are TGTGCCAGCAGTTTCCCCTCCGGGCCTCTTTTGGGCTACGAGCAGTACTTC. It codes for CASSFPSGPLLGYEQYF.

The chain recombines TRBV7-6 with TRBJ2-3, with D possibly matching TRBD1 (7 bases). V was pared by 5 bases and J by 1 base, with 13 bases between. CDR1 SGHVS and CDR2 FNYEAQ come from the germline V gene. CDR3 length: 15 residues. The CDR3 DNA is TGTGCCAGCAGCCCAGGCGGGACAGGCACAGATACGCAGTATTTT. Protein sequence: CASSPGGTGTDTQYF. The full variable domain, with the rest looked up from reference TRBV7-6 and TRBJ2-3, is GAGVSQSPRYKVTKRGQDVALRCDPISGHVSLYWYRQALGQGPEFLTYFNYEAQQDKSGLPNDRFSAERPEGSISTLTIQRTEQRDSAMYRCASSPGGTGTDTQYFGPGTRLTVL.

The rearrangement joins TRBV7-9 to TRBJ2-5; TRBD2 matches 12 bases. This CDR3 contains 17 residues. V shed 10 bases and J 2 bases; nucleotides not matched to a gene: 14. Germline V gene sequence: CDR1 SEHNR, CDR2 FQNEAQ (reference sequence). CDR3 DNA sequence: TGTGCCATGGACGGCCTAGCGGGAGGGGTGGTACAAGAGACCCAGTACTTC. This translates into CAMDGLAGGVVQETQYF.

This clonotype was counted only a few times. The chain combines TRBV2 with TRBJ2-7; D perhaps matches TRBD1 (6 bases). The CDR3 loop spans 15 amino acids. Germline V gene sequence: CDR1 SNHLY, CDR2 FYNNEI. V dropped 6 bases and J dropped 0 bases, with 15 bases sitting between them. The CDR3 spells CASRLGQGGSYEQYF. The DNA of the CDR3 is TGTGCCAGCAGGTTGGGACAAGGGGGCTCCTACGAGCAGTACTTC.

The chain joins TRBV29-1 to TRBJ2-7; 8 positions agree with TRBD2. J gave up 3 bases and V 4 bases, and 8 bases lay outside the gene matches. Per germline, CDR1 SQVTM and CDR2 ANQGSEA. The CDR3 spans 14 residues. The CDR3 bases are TGCAGCGTTGGGGGCGGGAGGACAAACTACGAGCAGTACTTC. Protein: CSVGGGRTNYEQYF.

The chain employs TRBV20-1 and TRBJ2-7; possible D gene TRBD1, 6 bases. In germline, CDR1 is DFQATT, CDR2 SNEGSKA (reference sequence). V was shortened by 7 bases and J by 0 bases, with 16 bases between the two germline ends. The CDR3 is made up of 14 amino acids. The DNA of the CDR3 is TGCAGTGTCACAGGGTCCACGCCCTCCTACGAGCAGTACTTC. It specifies CSVTGSTPSYEQYF.

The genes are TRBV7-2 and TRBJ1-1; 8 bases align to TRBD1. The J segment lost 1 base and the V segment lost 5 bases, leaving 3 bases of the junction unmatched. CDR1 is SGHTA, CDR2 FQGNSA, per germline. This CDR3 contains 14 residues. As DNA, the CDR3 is TGTGCCAGCAGCGTGACAGGGGCGAACACTGAAGCTTTCTTT. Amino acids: CASSVTGANTEAFF.

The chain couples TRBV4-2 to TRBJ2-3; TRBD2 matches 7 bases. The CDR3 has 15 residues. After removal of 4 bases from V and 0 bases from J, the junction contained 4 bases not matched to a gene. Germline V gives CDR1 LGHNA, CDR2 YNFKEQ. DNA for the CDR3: TGTGCCAGCAGCCCTCTAGCGGAAAGCACAGATACGCAGTATTTT. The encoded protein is CASSPLAESTDTQYF.

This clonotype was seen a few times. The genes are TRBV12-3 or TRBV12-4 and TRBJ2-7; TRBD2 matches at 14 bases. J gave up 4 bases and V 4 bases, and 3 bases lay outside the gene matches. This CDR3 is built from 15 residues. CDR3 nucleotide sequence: TGTGCCAGCAGTTCCCGGACTAGCGGGAGGTACGAGCAGTACTTC. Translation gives CASSSRTSGRYEQYF.

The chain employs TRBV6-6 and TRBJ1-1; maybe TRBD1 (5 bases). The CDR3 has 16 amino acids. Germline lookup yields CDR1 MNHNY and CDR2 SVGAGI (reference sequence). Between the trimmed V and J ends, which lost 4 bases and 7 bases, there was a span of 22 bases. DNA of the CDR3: TGTGCCAGCAGTTCGACGGGACCACCACGAGACGGTGAAGCTTTCTTT. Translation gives CASSSTGPPRDGEAFF.

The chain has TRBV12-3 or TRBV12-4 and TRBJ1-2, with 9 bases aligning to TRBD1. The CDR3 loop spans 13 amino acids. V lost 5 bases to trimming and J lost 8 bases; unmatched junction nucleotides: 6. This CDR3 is CASSPTGGGGYTF. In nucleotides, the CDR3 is TGTGCCAGCAGTCCTACAGGGGGCGGCGGCTACACCTTC.

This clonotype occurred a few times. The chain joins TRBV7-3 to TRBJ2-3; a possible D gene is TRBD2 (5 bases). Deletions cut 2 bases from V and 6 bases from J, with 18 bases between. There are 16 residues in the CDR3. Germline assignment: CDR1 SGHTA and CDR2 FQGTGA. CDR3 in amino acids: CASSLVPGIGEDTQYF. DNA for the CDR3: TGTGCCAGCAGCTTAGTACCCGGGATTGGGGAGGATACGCAGTATTTT.

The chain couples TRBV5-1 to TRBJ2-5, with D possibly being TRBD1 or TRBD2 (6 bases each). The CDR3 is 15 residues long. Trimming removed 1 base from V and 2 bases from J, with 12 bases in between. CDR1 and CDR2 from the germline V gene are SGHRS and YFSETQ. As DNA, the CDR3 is TGCGCCAGCAGCTTGTTAGGGGGGATTCAAGAGACCCAGTACTTC. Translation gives CASSLLGGIQETQYF.

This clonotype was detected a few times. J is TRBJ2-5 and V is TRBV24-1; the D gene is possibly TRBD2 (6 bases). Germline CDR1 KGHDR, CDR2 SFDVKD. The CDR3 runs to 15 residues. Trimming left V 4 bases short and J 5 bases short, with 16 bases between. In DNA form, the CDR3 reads TGTGCCACCAGTGACCGGGGACTCCCTGGGGAGACCCAGTACTTC. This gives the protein CATSDRGLPGETQYF.

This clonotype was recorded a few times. The CDR3 loop is CSVGPGADGYTF. The DNA for the CDR3 is TGCAGCGTTGGCCCGGGGGCTGATGGCTACACCTTC. The genes are TRBV29-1 and TRBJ1-2, with TRBD1 as a possible D gene (6 bases). The V and J ends lost 4 bases and 6 bases respectively, with 12 bases between them. The germline gives CDR1 SQVTM, CDR2 ANQGSEA. CDR3 length: 12 residues.